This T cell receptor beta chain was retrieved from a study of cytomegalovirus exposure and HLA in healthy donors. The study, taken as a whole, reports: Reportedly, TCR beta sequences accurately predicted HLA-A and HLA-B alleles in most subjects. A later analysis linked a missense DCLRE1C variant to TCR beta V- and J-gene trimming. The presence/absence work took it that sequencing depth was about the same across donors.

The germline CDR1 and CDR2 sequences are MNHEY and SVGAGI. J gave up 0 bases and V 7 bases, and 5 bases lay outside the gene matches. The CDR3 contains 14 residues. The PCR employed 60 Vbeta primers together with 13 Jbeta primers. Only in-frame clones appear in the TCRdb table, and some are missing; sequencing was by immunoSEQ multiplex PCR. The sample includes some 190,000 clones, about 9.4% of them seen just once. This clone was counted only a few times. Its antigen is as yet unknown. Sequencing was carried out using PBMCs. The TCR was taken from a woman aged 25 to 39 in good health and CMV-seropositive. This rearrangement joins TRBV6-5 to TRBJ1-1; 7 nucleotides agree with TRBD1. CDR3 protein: CASNSGQLNTEAFF. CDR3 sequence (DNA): TGTGCCAGCAATTCGGGACAGTTGAACACTGAAGCTTTCTTT.